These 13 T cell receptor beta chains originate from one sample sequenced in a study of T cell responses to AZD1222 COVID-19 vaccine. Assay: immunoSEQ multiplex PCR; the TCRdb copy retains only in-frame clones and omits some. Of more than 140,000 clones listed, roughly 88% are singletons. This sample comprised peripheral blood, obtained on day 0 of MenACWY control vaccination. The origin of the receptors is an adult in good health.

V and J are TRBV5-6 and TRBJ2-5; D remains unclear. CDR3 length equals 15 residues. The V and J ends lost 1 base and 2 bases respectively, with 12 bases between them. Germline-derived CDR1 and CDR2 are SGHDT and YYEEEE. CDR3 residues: CASSLFGEGQETQYF. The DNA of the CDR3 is TGTGCCAGCAGCTTGTTTGGGGAAGGGCAAGAGACCCAGTACTTC.

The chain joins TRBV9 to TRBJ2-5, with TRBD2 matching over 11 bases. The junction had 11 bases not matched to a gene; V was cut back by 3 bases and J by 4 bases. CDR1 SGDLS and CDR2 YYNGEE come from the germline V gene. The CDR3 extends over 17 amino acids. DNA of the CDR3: TGTGCCAGCAGCGCCCGGGGTAGCGGGGGGGCCGGAGAGACCCAGTACTTC. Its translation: CASSARGSGGAGETQYF.

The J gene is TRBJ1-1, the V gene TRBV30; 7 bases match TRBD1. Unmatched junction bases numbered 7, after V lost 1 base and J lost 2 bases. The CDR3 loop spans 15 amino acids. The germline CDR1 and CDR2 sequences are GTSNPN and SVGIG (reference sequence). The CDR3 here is CAWSEKYRGNTEAFF. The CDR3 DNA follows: TGTGCCTGGAGTGAGAAATACAGGGGAAACACTGAAGCTTTCTTT. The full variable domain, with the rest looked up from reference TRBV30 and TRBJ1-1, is SQTIHQWPATLVQPVGSPLSLECTVEGTSNPNLYWYRQAAGRGLQLLFYSVGIGQISSEVPQNLSASRPQDRQFILSSKKLLLSDSGFYLCAWSEKYRGNTEAFFGQGTRLTVV.

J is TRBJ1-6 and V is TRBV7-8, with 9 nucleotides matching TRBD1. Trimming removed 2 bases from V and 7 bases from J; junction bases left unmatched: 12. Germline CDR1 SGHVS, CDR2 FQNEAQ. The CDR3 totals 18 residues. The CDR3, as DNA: TGTGCCAGCAGCTTATCAGGAGGCTGGGACAGGGAAAATTCACCCCTCCACTTT. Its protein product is CASSLSGGWDRENSPLHF.

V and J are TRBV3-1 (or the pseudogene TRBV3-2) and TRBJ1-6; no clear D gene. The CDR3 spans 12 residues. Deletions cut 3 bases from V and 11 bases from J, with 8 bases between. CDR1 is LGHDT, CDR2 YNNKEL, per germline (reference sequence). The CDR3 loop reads CASSQTGPPLHF. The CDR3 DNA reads TGTGCCAGCAGCCAGACCGGTCCACCCCTCCACTTT.

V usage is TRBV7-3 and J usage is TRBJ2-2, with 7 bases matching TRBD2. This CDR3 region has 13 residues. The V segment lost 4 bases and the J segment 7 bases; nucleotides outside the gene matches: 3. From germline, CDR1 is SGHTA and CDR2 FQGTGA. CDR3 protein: CASSSSSGGELFF. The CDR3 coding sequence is TGTGCCAGCAGCTCGTCTAGCGGCGGGGAGCTGTTTTTT.

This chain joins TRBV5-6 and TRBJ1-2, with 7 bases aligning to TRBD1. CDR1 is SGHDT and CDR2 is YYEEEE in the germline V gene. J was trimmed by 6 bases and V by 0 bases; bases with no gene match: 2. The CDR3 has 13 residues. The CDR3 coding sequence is TGTGCCAGCAGCTTGGAAGGGGGCGATGGCTACACCTTC. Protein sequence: CASSLEGGDGYTF.

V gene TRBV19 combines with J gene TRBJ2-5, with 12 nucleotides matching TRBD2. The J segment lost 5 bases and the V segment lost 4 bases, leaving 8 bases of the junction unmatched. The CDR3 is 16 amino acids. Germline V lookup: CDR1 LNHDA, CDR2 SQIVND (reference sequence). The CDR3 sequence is CASSKTRLAGVETQYF. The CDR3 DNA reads TGTGCCAGTAGTAAAACTAGACTAGCGGGAGTGGAGACCCAGTACTTC. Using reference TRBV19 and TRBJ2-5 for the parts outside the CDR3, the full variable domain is DGGITQSPKYLFRKEGQNVTLSCEQNLNHDAMYWYRQDPGQGLRLIYYSQIVNDFQKGDIAEGYSVSREKKESFPLTVTSAQKNPTAFYLCASSKTRLAGVETQYFGPGTRLLVL.

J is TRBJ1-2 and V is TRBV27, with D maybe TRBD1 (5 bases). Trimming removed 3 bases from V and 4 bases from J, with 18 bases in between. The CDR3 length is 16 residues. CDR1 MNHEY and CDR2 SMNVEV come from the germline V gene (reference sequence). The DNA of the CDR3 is TGTGCCAGCAGTTTTAAGGGGATTCCGGGGTCCTATGGCTACACCTTC. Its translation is CASSFKGIPGSYGYTF.

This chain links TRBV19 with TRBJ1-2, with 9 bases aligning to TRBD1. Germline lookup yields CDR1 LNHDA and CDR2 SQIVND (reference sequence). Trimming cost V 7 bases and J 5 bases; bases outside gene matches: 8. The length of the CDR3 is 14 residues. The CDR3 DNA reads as TGTGCCAGTACCCAACCGGGACAGGGTTATGGCTACACCTTC. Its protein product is CASTQPGQGYGYTF.

The CDR3 sequence: CASTGYQETQYF. The CDR3 nucleotides read TGTGCCTCCACAGGCTACCAAGAGACCCAGTACTTC. The V and J genes are TRBV30 and TRBJ2-5; the D gene is possibly TRBD1 (5 bases). V was shortened by 7 bases and J by 0 bases, with 9 bases between the two germline ends. CDR3 size: 12 residues. The germline V gene has CDR1 GTSNPN and CDR2 SVGIG (reference sequence).

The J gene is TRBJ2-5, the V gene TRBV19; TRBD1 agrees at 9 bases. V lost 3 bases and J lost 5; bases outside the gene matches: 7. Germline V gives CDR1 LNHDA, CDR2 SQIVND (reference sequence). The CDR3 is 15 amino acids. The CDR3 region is CASSMGQGIMETQYF. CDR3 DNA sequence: TGTGCCAGTAGTATGGGACAGGGAATTATGGAGACCCAGTACTTC.

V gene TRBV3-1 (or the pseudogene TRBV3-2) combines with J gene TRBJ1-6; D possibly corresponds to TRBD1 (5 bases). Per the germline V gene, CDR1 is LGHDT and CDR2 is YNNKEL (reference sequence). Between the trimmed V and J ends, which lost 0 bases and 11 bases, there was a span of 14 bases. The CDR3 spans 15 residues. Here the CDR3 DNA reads TGTGCCAGCAGCCAAGAGGAGGGGTATTCCACACCCCTCCACTTT. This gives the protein CASSQEEGYSTPLHF.